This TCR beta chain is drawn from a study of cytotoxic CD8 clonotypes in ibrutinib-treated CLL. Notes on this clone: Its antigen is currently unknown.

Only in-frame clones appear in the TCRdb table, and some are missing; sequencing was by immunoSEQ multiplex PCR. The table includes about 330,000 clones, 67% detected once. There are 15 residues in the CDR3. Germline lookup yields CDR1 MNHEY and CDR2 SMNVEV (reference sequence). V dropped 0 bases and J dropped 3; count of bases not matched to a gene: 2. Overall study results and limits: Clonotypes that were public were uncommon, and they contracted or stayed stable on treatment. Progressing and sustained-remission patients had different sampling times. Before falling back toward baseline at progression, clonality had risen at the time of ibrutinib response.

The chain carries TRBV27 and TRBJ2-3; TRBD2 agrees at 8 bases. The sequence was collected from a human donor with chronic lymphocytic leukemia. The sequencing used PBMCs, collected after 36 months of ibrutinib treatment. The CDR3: CASSLSAGGTDTQYF. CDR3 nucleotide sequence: TGTGCCAGCAGTTTATCGGCGGGGGGAACAGATACGCAGTATTTT.